Listed here are 7 T cell receptor beta chains from one sample, sequenced in a study of T cell changes during pregnancy in multiple sclerosis. Using immunoSEQ multiplex PCR, the repertoire was profiled, and TCRdb retains in-frame clones only, with some absent. The sample carries approximately 21,000 clones, approximately 90% recorded once. The sample consisted of CD8+ T cells from peripheral blood mononuclear cells, taken in the third trimester of pregnancy. The receptors were sampled from a female donor in good health, enrolled as a control in a pregnancy study.

The rearrangement links TRBV30 to TRBJ1-1, with TRBD1 identical over 12 bases. Germline values: CDR1 GTSNPN, CDR2 SVGIG (reference sequence). V gave up 4 bases and J gave up 5 bases; unmatched junction bases: 14. This CDR3 spans 17 amino acids. Here the CDR3 reads CAWIDEGRDRGLTEAFF. The DNA for the CDR3 is TGTGCCTGGATCGATGAGGGTCGGGACAGGGGGCTTACTGAAGCTTTCTTT.

Written as DNA, the CDR3 is TGTGCCAGTAGTATTTCAGCTGAAGCTTTCTTT. It specifies CASSISAEAFF. The chain employs TRBV19 and TRBJ1-1; D gene unclear. The CDR3 has 11 residues. CDR1 and CDR2 (germline): LNHDA, SQIVND (reference sequence). V gave up 3 bases and J gave up 6 bases, with 5 bases separating them.

This CDR3 is CASSEREGLREKLFF. The CDR3 DNA follows: TGTGCCAGCAGTGAACGGGAGGGGTTGCGTGAAAAACTGTTTTTT. The genes are TRBV25-1 and TRBJ1-4; D may be TRBD1 (5 bases). The V and J ends lost 2 bases and 7 bases respectively, with 14 bases between them. Germline CDR1 MGHDK, CDR2 SYGVNS. The CDR3 consists of 15 residues.

This chain joins TRBV5-6 and TRBJ2-7, with TRBD1 as a possible D gene (5 bases). Trimming stripped 0 bases from V and 3 bases from J, with 13 bases between. Germline-derived CDR1 and CDR2 are SGHDT and YYEEEE. The CDR3 spans 15 residues. The CDR3 sequence is CASSLEGQGFYEQYF. The DNA for the CDR3 is TGTGCCAGCAGCTTGGAGGGCCAGGGCTTCTACGAGCAGTACTTC.

This clone is a singleton in its sample. The V gene is TRBV7-6, the J gene TRBJ2-7, with D possibly being TRBD1 (5 bases). V lost 1 base to trimming and J lost 2 bases, with 15 bases between them. The CDR3 consists of 16 residues. CDR1 is SGHVS, CDR2 FNYEAQ, per germline. CDR3 bases: TGTGCCAGCAGCTTAGAGCCAGGGAAAACGACCTACGAGCAGTACTTC. Translation gives CASSLEPGKTTYEQYF.

The CDR3 DNA is TGTGCCAGCAGTAGCGGGGACAATAACAATGAGCAGTTCTTC. It encodes CASSSGDNNNEQFF. This sequence joins TRBV6-4 and TRBJ2-1; D is possibly TRBD2 (7 bases). Germline lookup yields CDR1 MRHNA and CDR2 SNTAGT. Trimming took 5 bases from V and 5 from J, leaving 13 bases between them. The CDR3 consists of 14 residues.

This chain uses TRBV29-1 with TRBJ2-1, with D unclear. Trimming took 7 bases from V and 4 from J, leaving 5 bases between them. Germline assignment: CDR1 SQVTM and CDR2 ANQGSEA. This CDR3 is 10 amino acids long. CDR3 DNA sequence: TGCAGCGCACTATACAATGAGCAGTTCTTC. This encodes CSALYNEQFF.